This T cell receptor (beta chain) was identified in a study of blood T cell repertoires in COVID-19. Original methodology: The authors estimated nucleated cell counts from reference gene primer amplification. Clones were read by immunoSEQ multiplex PCR, and TCRdb kept only the in-frame ones, dropping some. V, J and clone size reflect that table, while D and trimming were determined from the DNA. The sample shows 140,000 or so clones, around 85% of them seen only once. Participants were aged roughly 18 to 90 years from around 25 US areas. Either two negative PCRs, clearance, or symptom resolution qualified Cohort 3 donors as recovered. The TCR was taken from a woman between 40 and 55 years old who had recovered from COVID-19. The sample was PBMCs or T cells enriched from blood (not recorded which).

The CDR3 spells CASSLGQHTTYGYTF. CDR3 DNA sequence: TGCGCCAGCAGCTTGGGCCAGCATACTACCTACGGCTACACCTTC. The genes are TRBV5-1 and TRBJ1-2; D gene uncertain. V was cut by 0 bases and J by 8 bases, with 17 bases left in between. Germline CDR1 SGHRS, CDR2 YFSETQ. This CDR3 region has 15 residues.